Listed below are T cell receptor beta chains from one sample, sequenced in a study of T cells and Merkel cell carcinoma outcomes. Libraries were prepared by immunoSEQ multiplex PCR; TCRdb keeps only in-frame clonotypes and omits some of them. The sample carries more than 1,300 clones, 86% recorded once. The sequencing sample was made of tumor tissue from Merkel cell carcinoma. These receptors came from a human donor with Merkel cell carcinoma. CDR3s include the opening cysteine and the closing phenylalanine or tryptophan. The D gene is left open where the match is weak. The size entry is marked missing in some rows and otherwise reads once, few, many or a size class.

D gene	J gene	clone size	V gene	CDR3 DNA	CDR3 protein
.	TRBJ2-5	.	TRBV6-5	TGTGCCAGCAGTTACACCGCGTTGGGTTACGAGACCCAGTACTTC	CASSYTALGYETQYF
.	TRBJ2-4	.	TRBV19	TGTGCCAGTAGGACTGGCCCAGCCAAAAACATTCAGTACTTC	CASRTGPAKNIQYF
.	TRBJ2-1	.	TRBV2	TGTGCCAGCAGTTACGACAATGAGCAGTTCTTC	CASSYDNEQFF
TRBD1	TRBJ2-5	.	TRBV19	TGTGCCAGTACCACAGGACAGGACCAAGAGACCCAGTACTTC	CASTTGQDQETQYF
TRBD2	TRBJ2-1	.	TRBV13	TGTGCCAGCAGCCCTAGCGGGAGCGGATTCTACAATGAGCAGTTCTTC	CASSPSGSGFYNEQFF
.	TRBJ2-5	few	TRBV15	TGTGCCACCAGCACAAGATCGTCGCGGAGGGGGGAGACCCAGTACTTC	CATSTRSSRRGETQYF
TRBD1	TRBJ2-1	.	TRBV28	TGTGCCAGCAGTTGGTCCCGACAGGGGCATGAGCAGTTCTTC	CASSWSRQGHEQFF
.	TRBJ2-1	large	TRBV5-1	TGCGCCAGCAGCTTGACAGCCTACAATGAGCAGTTCTTC	CASSLTAYNEQFF
.	TRBJ1-4	hyperexpanded	TRBV7-9	TGTGCCAGCAGCTTCGGGACTGATTATGAAAAACTGTTTTTT	CASSFGTDYEKLFF
.	TRBJ1-5	.	TRBV28	TGTGCCAGCAGTCCCCGCAGGCCACCCAAGAGTCAGCCCCAGCATTTT	CASSPRRPPKSQPQHF